This T cell receptor beta chain was sequenced for a study of T cell responses to AZD1222 COVID-19 vaccine. Clones were read by immunoSEQ multiplex PCR, and TCRdb kept only the in-frame ones, dropping some. The profile shows about 120,000 clones, under 95% of them singletons. The origin of this receptor is an adult who received the AZD1222 COVID-19 vaccine. This specimen was peripheral blood, taken 28 days after the second AZD1222 dose.

The CDR3 spells CASSQEIGQNYGYTF. Here the CDR3 DNA reads TGCGCCAGCAGCCAAGAAATAGGGCAGAACTATGGCTACACCTTC. The J gene is TRBJ1-2, the V gene TRBV4-3; no definite D call. CDR1 and CDR2 (germline): LGHNA, YSLEER. This CDR3 comprises 15 residues. The V end lost 0 bases, the J end lost 2 bases, and 10 bases lay between the germline ends.